The T cell receptor beta chain under discussion was sequenced for a study of CD8 T cells in Susac syndrome. Negative isolation yielded CD8+ and CD4+ T cells; FACS enriched TEMRA cells. V lost 4 bases and J 3 bases, leaving 11 bases between the germline ends. The CDR3 spans 14 residues. The germline V gene encodes CDR1 LNHDA and CDR2 SQIVND (reference sequence). Random hexamers were used to reverse transcribe 0.5 to 1 ug of RNA. Each CDR3 protein is one row after TCRdb ran MiXCR on the immunoSEQ multiplex PCR reads. This table holds about 280,000 distinct CDR3 sequences, approximately 84% found once. This clonotype occurred once.

The sample consisted of CD8+ T cells from PBMCs. The receptor was isolated from a human donor with multiple sclerosis. V usage is TRBV19 and J usage is TRBJ2-3; D not resolved. CDR3 loop: CASSTEMGTDTQYF. Written as DNA, the CDR3 is TGTGCCAGTAGTACGGAAATGGGTACAGATACGCAGTATTTT.